This TCR beta chain is from a study of blood T cell repertoires in COVID-19. Study-wide background: Acute and convalescent COVID-19 samples came from the United States, Italy and Spain. The cDNA or gDNA used as material had been derived from T cells, B-cell-depleted T cells, or PBMCs.

CDR3 length: 16 amino acids. Germline CDR1 reads MNHEY; CDR2 reads SVGAGI. V gave up 2 bases and J gave up 4 bases; unmatched junction bases: 8. As handled by the study authors: Amplification from reference gene primers served as the basis for estimated nucleated cell counts. Profiled with immunoSEQ multiplex PCR; TCRdb holds only in-frame clones, not every one. The DNA gave D and trimming, while V, J and clone size come from that table. The sample includes 200,000 to 250,000 clones, 82% seen only once; the top ten take approximately 4%. The sequenced sample was peripheral blood. This receptor was identified in a woman at least 80 years old with acute or convalescent COVID-19. The V and J genes are TRBV6-5 and TRBJ1-1, with TRBD1 matching over 9 bases. This CDR3 is CASSYTAGTGFTEAFF. CDR3 nucleotides: TGTGCCAGCAGTTACACTGCCGGGACAGGGTTCACTGAAGCTTTCTTT.